Each of the 21 T cell receptor beta chains below was sequenced from the same sample in a study of blood T cell repertoires in COVID-19. The assay was immunoSEQ multiplex PCR, and TCRdb's table has in-frame clones only and misses some. The table records 200,000 or so clones, about 93% of them present only once. The sequenced sample consisted of peripheral blood. The receptors were sampled from a man in his 60s with COVID-19, enrolled during active disease.

This chain connects TRBV7-8 to TRBJ1-5, with D unresolved. The CDR3 contains 13 residues. CDR1 and CDR2 from the germline V gene are SGHVS and FQNEAQ. Trimming shortened V by 1 base and J by 9 bases, and 10 bases separated the two germline ends. The DNA of the CDR3 is TGTGCCAGCAGCTTAGGCGAGCCCTCGCCCCAGCATTTT. Its protein is CASSLGEPSPQHF.

The V gene is TRBV18, the J gene TRBJ2-1; 8 bases agree with TRBD2. This CDR3 is 16 amino acids long. Germline V gives CDR1 KGHSH, CDR2 LQKENI. Trimming at V came to 4 bases and at J to 0 bases, leaving 5 bases not matched to a gene. CDR3 nucleotides: TGTGCCAGCTCACTGACTAGCGCGAACTCCTACAATGAGCAGTTCTTC. This codes for CASSLTSANSYNEQFF.

The chain couples TRBV4-1 to TRBJ2-7, with 7 bases matching TRBD1. V dropped 5 bases and J dropped 0; count of bases not matched to a gene: 7. CDR1 is MGHRA and CDR2 is YSYEKL in the germline V gene. The CDR3 spans 15 residues. CDR3 region: CASSTRDSSSYEQYF. The CDR3, as DNA: TGCGCCAGCAGCACCCGGGACAGCAGCTCCTACGAGCAGTACTTC.

The chain recombines TRBV5-4 with TRBJ2-3, with 8 bases fitting TRBD2. There are 13 residues in the CDR3. Per germline, CDR1 SGHNT and CDR2 YYREEE (reference sequence). Trimming at V came to 6 bases and at J to 2 bases, leaving 2 bases not matched to a gene. The CDR3 spells CASKAGATDTQYF. The CDR3 DNA is TGTGCCAGCAAAGCGGGGGCCACAGATACGCAGTATTTT.

This chain joins TRBV5-4 and TRBJ1-2; 7 nucleotides line up with TRBD1. V dropped 6 bases and J dropped 2; count of bases not matched to a gene: 4. The germline CDR1 and CDR2 sequences are SGHNT and YYREEE (reference sequence). The CDR3 loop spans 13 amino acids. DNA for the CDR3: TGTGCCAGCACCGAGGGGGCGAACTATGGCTACACCTTC. Its translation is CASTEGANYGYTF. The full variable domain, its missing parts supplied by reference TRBV5-4 and TRBJ1-2, is ETGVTQSPTHLIKTRGQQVTLRCSSQSGHNTVSWYQQALGQGPQFIFQYYREEENGRGNFPPRFSGLQFPNYSSELNVNALELDDSALYLCASTEGANYGYTFGSGTRLTVV.

The chain joins TRBV13 to TRBJ2-2; no definite D call. Germline V gives CDR1 PRHDT, CDR2 FYEKMQ (reference sequence). This CDR3 contains 15 residues. Trimming took 6 bases from V and 1 from J, leaving 12 bases between them. The CDR3 protein is CASSPRSLNTGELFF. For the CDR3, the DNA is TGTGCCAGCAGTCCCCGGTCCCTGAACACCGGGGAGCTGTTTTTT.

The rearrangement links TRBV7-2 to TRBJ1-5; weak D call: TRBD1 (6 bases). The V and J ends lost 3 bases and 7 bases respectively, with 16 bases between them. CDR1 SGHTA and CDR2 FQGNSA come from the germline V gene. The CDR3 contains 15 residues. The CDR3 sequence: CASSFYRATYQPQHF. The DNA for the CDR3 is TGTGCCAGCAGCTTTTACAGGGCTACTTACCAGCCCCAGCATTTT.

This clone was recorded only once. The V call is TRBV29-1, the J call TRBJ1-1; a possible D gene is TRBD1 (5 bases). Per germline, CDR1 SQVTM and CDR2 ANQGSEA. This CDR3 has 12 residues. The V gene lost 3 bases and the J gene lost 5 bases, with 10 bases spanning the gap. In DNA form, the CDR3 reads TGCAGCGTTGATGCGGGGGGTACTGAAGCTTTCTTT. Its protein is CSVDAGGTEAFF. Combining the CDR3 with reference TRBV29-1 and TRBJ1-1 gives the whole variable domain SAVISQKPSRDICQRGTSLTIQCQVDSQVTMMFWYRQQPGQSLTLIATANQGSEATYESGFVIDKFPISRPNLTFSTLTVSNMSPEDSSIYLCSVDAGGTEAFFGQGTRLTVV.

The V and J genes are TRBV28 and TRBJ2-7; D call uncertain. Trimming took 5 bases from V and 2 from J, leaving 16 bases between them. This CDR3 is built from 15 residues. Germline V lookup: CDR1 MDHEN, CDR2 SYDVKM. CDR3 sequence reads: CASSPLSAITYEQYF. CDR3 nucleotides: TGTGCCAGCAGTCCCTTGTCCGCGATTACCTACGAGCAGTACTTC.

CDR3 coding DNA: TGTGCCATCAGTGCGAGTTCCGGGGCAGGGGGTTTAAGCAATCAGCCCCAGCATTTT. Translation: CAISASSGAGGLSNQPQHF. The chain combines TRBV10-3 with TRBJ1-5, with TRBD1 matching over 7 bases. CDR3 length: 19 residues. The V segment lost 4 bases and the J segment 1 base; nucleotides outside the gene matches: 16. CDR1 ENHRY and CDR2 SYGVKD come from the germline V gene.

The chain carries TRBV7-9 and TRBJ2-3, with TRBD2 matching 8 bases. Germline V gene sequence: CDR1 SEHNR, CDR2 FQNEAQ (reference sequence). V lost 11 bases, J lost 1 base, and 8 bases stayed unmatched. This CDR3 contains 14 residues. CDR3 sequence (DNA): TGTGCCGTTGCCCCAGCGGGAGGCACAGATACGCAGTATTTT. Protein sequence: CAVAPAGGTDTQYF.

The CDR3 loop is CASSYSQGGWDGYTF. The CDR3 DNA follows: TGTGCCAGCAGTTACTCACAGGGTGGTTGGGATGGCTACACCTTC. The rearrangement joins TRBV6-5 to TRBJ1-2, with D tentatively TRBD1 (6 bases). Germline CDR1 is MNHEY and CDR2 is SVGAGI. Trimming left V 0 bases short and J 6 bases short, with 14 bases between. The CDR3 has 15 amino acids.

The chain uses TRBV29-1 and TRBJ1-2, with 7 bases aligning to TRBD1. V lost 6 bases, J lost 7 bases, and 8 bases stayed unmatched. The CDR3 consists of 12 residues. Germline CDR1 and CDR2: SQVTM and ANQGSEA. This chain's CDR3 is CSVEQGPPGYTF. In DNA, the CDR3 is TGCAGCGTAGAACAGGGGCCACCTGGCTACACCTTC.

The count of this clone is one. The V and J genes are TRBV12-3 or TRBV12-4 and TRBJ1-6, with D unclear. V was pared by 0 bases and J by 9 bases, with 6 bases between. There are 13 residues in the CDR3. The CDR3 nucleotides are TGTGCCAGCAGTTTAGCCTTTGTTTCACCCCTCCACTTT. Its protein product is CASSLAFVSPLHF.

CDR3 in DNA: TGTGCCAGCAGCCGGGACAGGGAAAGCACTGAAGCTTTCTTT. Encoded protein: CASSRDRESTEAFF. This chain connects TRBV6-4 to TRBJ1-1, with 9 bases that match TRBD1. Trimming cost V 6 bases and J 4 bases; bases outside gene matches: 6. This CDR3 spans 14 amino acids. Germline V gives CDR1 MRHNA, CDR2 SNTAGT.

The chain joins TRBV6-5 to TRBJ2-5, with D possibly being TRBD2 (5 bases). The germline V gene encodes CDR1 MNHEY and CDR2 SVGAGI. The V end lost 5 bases, the J end lost 0 bases, and 13 bases lay between the germline ends. The CDR3 is 15 amino acids. The CDR3 sequence is CASSRLSGNQETQYF. CDR3 bases: TGTGCCAGCAGTCGACTGAGCGGTAACCAAGAGACCCAGTACTTC.

The J gene is TRBJ2-5, the V gene TRBV18; weak D call: TRBD2 (5 bases). There are 15 residues in the CDR3. CDR1 and CDR2 (germline): KGHSH, LQKENI. V was clipped by 2 bases and J by 4 bases, with 14 bases between them. The CDR3 here is CASSPYGEEGETQYF. In nucleotides, the CDR3 is TGTGCCAGCTCACCATACGGGGAAGAAGGAGAGACCCAGTACTTC.

This sequence joins TRBV19 and TRBJ2-1; 7 positions agree with TRBD2. J was trimmed by 7 bases and V by 7 bases; bases with no gene match: 7. The CDR3 has 13 residues. Per the germline V gene, CDR1 is LNHDA and CDR2 is SQIVND (reference sequence). CDR3 sequence reads: CASMASGGNEQFF. The CDR3 bases are TGTGCCAGTATGGCTAGCGGTGGGAATGAGCAGTTCTTC.

The chain has TRBV2 and TRBJ2-7, with D maybe TRBD2 (5 bases). V shed 8 bases and J shed 3 bases, with 17 bases lying between them. There are 14 residues in the CDR3. Per germline, CDR1 SNHLY and CDR2 FYNNEI. Here the CDR3 reads CASCGQEDYYEQYF. CDR3 nucleotides: TGTGCCAGCTGCGGTCAGGAAGACTACTACGAGCAGTACTTC.

This clone was counted a few times. The gene calls are TRBV5-4 and TRBJ2-7; 9 nucleotides line up with TRBD1. The CDR3 is 14 amino acids. With 5 bases clipped from V and 6 bases from J, the junction kept 9 bases outside the gene matches. Germline assignment: CDR1 SGHNT and CDR2 YYREEE (reference sequence). The CDR3 region has the DNA TGTGCCAGCAGTGACTACAGGGGGCAGGCCGAGCAGTACTTC. It codes for CASSDYRGQAEQYF.

This chain uses TRBV5-1 with TRBJ1-4, with D perhaps matching TRBD1 (5 bases). Germline-derived CDR1 and CDR2 are SGHRS and YFSETQ. The CDR3 runs 14 residues. V lost 5 bases, J lost 3 bases, and 11 bases lay in between. The CDR3 protein is CASRVTASNEKLFF. DNA of the CDR3: TGCGCCAGCAGGGTGACAGCGTCTAATGAAAAACTGTTTTTT.